This T cell receptor beta chain was sequenced during a study of spatial heterogeneity in lung cancer. Each TCR cDNA molecule carried a unique molecular identifier. A single record per CDR3 protein comes from TCRdb applying MiXCR to the 5' RACE reads. The table has about 17,000 distinct CDR3 sequences, 6.2% seen once; the top ten hold 6.8%. Many counts were recorded for this clonotype. What it binds is not known. Time point defined: sample taken at primary tumor resection. Samples were obtained from more than 70 donors, all untreated early-stage non-small cell lung cancer patients. Unsorted samples of tumor, nontumor lung or frozen PBMC had their whole RNA sequenced. The germline V gene encodes CDR1 SGHNT and CDR2 YYREEE (reference sequence). The CDR3 loop spans 15 amino acids. Trimming at V came to 0 bases and at J to 8 bases, leaving 8 bases not matched to a gene. Overall study findings and caveats: The authors estimated that around 7% of tumor T cells were covered for alpha chains and around 12% for beta chains. Higher tumor mutation counts went along with higher counts of expanded intratumoral alpha and beta TCRs.

This rearrangement joins TRBV5-4 to TRBJ2-1; 7 nucleotides line up with TRBD2. The input for sequencing was lung tumor tissue, taken at surgery. This sequence was found in a male donor with early-stage non-small cell lung cancer. The CDR3 DNA is TGTGCCAGCAGCTTGGGGACTAGATCTAGCCATGAGCAGTTCTTC. Its protein is CASSLGTRSSHEQFF.